These T cell receptor beta chains were read from a single sample in a study of blood T cells in healthy people across ages. TCRdb itself ran the 5' RACE reads through MiXCR, one entry per CDR3 protein. The sample consists of about 1.6 million distinct CDR3 sequences, roughly 32% of them appearing once. Input material: blood. These TCRs come from a woman aged 25-40 years in good health. Each CDR3 is given with its conserved first and last residue. Fields, in order: J gene, V gene, D gene, clone size, CDR3 DNA, CDR3 protein. The D gene is left open where the match is weak. Size values are once, few and many counts, or a class for expanded clones, and some rows have none.

J: TRBJ1-2; V: TRBV3-1; D: .; size: .; DNA: TGTGCCAGCAGCCATGGACTTAACGTGGAAAGTGGTGGCTACACCTTC; CDR3: CASSHGLNVESGGYTF
J: TRBJ2-2; V: TRBV19; D: .; size: .; DNA: TGTGCCACATGCCGTTGGGACACCGGGGAGCTGTTTTTT; CDR3: CATCRWDTGELFF
J: TRBJ2-7; V: TRBV30; D: TRBD2; size: many; DNA: TGTGCCTGGGTCTCGGCGGGGGGTGAGCAGTACTTC; CDR3: CAWVSAGGEQYF
J: TRBJ2-3; V: TRBV5-1; D: .; size: .; DNA: TGCGCCAGCAACGAAGCTAGCTTCCCAGATACGCAGTATTTT; CDR3: CASNEASFPDTQYF
J: TRBJ2-5; V: TRBV20-1; D: .; size: .; DNA: TGCAGTGCTAGAGGGCCCTTATGGGAGTCTCGGCATGAGCAGTACTTC; CDR3: CSARGPLWESRHEQYF
J: TRBJ2-7; V: TRBV15; D: .; size: few; DNA: TGTGCCACCAGCAGAGATGGATCCCGCGGGTACGAGCAGTACTTC; CDR3: CATSRDGSRGYEQYF
J: TRBJ2-1; V: TRBV7-6; D: .; size: few; DNA: TGTGCCAGCAGCTTAGCCGTAGGTGGGAGCTACAATGAGCAGTTCTTC; CDR3: CASSLAVGGSYNEQFF
J: TRBJ2-5; V: TRBV15; D: .; size: .; DNA: TGTGCCACCAACAGAACTGACAGGACTTCAGAGACCCAGTACTTC; CDR3: CATNRTDRTSETQYF
J: TRBJ2-1; V: TRBV11-2; D: .; size: few; DNA: TGTGCCAGCAGCCCTCGCTTAGGGCTAGCTTACAATGAGCAGTTCTTC; CDR3: CASSPRLGLAYNEQFF
J: TRBJ2-2; V: TRBV29-1; D: .; size: .; DNA: TGCAGCGCCGAGGCCCGGCACACCGGGGAGCTGTTTTTT; CDR3: CSAEARHTGELFF
J: TRBJ2-7; V: TRBV21-1; D: .; size: few; DNA: TGTGCCAGCAGCAAAGCGGGGAGGGGTTTCTCCTACGAGCAGTACTTC; CDR3: CASSKAGRGFSYEQYF
J: TRBJ2-7; V: TRBV7-9; D: .; size: .; DNA: TGTGCCGGCAGCTTAGCGAAGAATCCCTACGAGCAGTACTTC; CDR3: CAGSLAKNPYEQYF
J: TRBJ2-7; V: TRBV21-1; D: .; size: .; DNA: TGTGCCAGCAGCAAAGTTCCAGCGGGGTACGAGCAGTACTTC; CDR3: CASSKVPAGYEQYF
J: TRBJ2-3; V: TRBV7-2; D: .; size: many; DNA: TGTGCCAGCAGCCAGCGTTCGCTTGATACGCAGTATTTT; CDR3: CASSQRSLDTQYF
J: TRBJ2-3; V: TRBV27; D: TRBD1; size: .; DNA: TGTGCCAGCACATATTCTTTTGGACAGGGGACAGATACGCAGTATTTT; CDR3: CASTYSFGQGTDTQYF
J: TRBJ1-2; V: TRBV28; D: .; size: .; DNA: TGTGCCAGCAGGGCGACAGTCTATGGCTACACCTTC; CDR3: CASRATVYGYTF
J: TRBJ2-1; V: TRBV6-1; D: .; size: .; DNA: TGTGCCAGCAGTGAACTTTCGGGACCGAGGTATGAGCAGTTCTTC; CDR3: CASSELSGPRYEQFF
J: TRBJ2-3; V: TRBV28; D: .; size: .; DNA: TGTGCCAGCACTCTGGATGATACGCAGTATTTT; CDR3: CASTLDDTQYF
J: TRBJ1-2; V: TRBV12-3/TRBV12-4; D: .; size: many; DNA: TGTGCCAGCAGCCGAGGGAGCTCGGATGGCTACACCTTC; CDR3: CASSRGSSDGYTF
J: TRBJ2-7; V: TRBV15; D: .; size: .; DNA: TGTGCCACCAGCAGAGATCCAGGGAACTACGAGCAGTACTTC; CDR3: CATSRDPGNYEQYF
J: TRBJ2-7; V: TRBV28; D: TRBD2; size: few; DNA: TGTGCCAGCAGTTTATTTACTAGCGGGAGGGTACTACGCTCCTACGAGCAGTACTTC; CDR3: CASSLFTSGRVLRSYEQYF
J: TRBJ2-3; V: TRBV7-3; D: TRBD2; size: .; DNA: TGTACCAGCAGCCCCCTAGCGGGGGGGCATATAGATACGCAGTATTTT; CDR3: CTSSPLAGGHIDTQYF
J: TRBJ1-5; V: TRBV6-5; D: TRBD1; size: .; DNA: TGTGCCAGCAGTCCCAAGGGGACAGGGATGAATCAGCCCCAGCATTTT; CDR3: CASSPKGTGMNQPQHF